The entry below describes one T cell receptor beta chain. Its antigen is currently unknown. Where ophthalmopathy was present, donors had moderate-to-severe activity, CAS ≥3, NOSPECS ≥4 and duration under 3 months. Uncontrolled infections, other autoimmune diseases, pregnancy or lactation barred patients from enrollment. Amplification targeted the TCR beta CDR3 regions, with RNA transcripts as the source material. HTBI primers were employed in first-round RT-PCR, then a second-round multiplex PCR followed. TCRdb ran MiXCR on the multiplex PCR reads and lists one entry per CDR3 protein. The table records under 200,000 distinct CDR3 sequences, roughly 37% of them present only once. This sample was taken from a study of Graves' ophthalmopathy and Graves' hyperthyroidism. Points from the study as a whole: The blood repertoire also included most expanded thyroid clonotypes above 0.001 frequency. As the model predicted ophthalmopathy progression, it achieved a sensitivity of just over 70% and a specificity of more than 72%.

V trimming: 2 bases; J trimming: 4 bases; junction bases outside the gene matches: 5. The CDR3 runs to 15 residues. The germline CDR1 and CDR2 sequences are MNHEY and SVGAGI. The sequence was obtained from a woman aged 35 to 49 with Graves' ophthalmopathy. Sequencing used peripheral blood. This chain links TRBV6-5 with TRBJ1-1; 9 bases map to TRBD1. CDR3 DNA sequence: TGTGCCAGCAGTTACGCGGGACAGGGAGGCACTGAAGCTTTCTTT. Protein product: CASSYAGQGGTEAFF.